The 8 T cell receptor beta chains listed next were all sequenced from one sample in a study of OX40 agonist ivuxolimab in advanced cancers. Measured with immunoSEQ multiplex PCR; TCRdb has only the in-frame clones, and not every one. The table has about 100,000 clones, about 88% seen once. The sample here was CD4+ or CD8+ T cells sorted from blood, taken in a trial of the OX40 agonist ivuxolimab. Receptors originate from an adult with an advanced solid tumor such as melanoma, head and neck, liver or kidney cancer.

The J gene is TRBJ1-2, the V gene TRBV9, with TRBD1 as a possible D gene (5 bases). This CDR3 has 18 residues. Germline CDR1 reads SGDLS; CDR2 reads YYNGEE. Trimming cost V 3 bases and J 3 bases, with 24 bases left between them. The CDR3 DNA reads as TGTGCCAGCAGCGCCAAAGACTCGGGACCGCGATCCTACTATGGCTACACCTTC. It encodes CASSAKDSGPRSYYGYTF.

This chain uses TRBV11-2 with TRBJ2-1, with 9 bases matching TRBD2. Germline CDR1 SGHAT, CDR2 FQNNGV. V lost 7 bases and J lost 4; bases outside the gene matches: 8. The CDR3 consists of 15 residues. The CDR3, as DNA: TGTGCCAGCACCCTGGCGGGGGGGTTATACAATGAGCAGTTCTTC. It translates to CASTLAGGLYNEQFF.

This chain uses TRBV2 with TRBJ2-7; 9 bases align to TRBD2. CDR3 length: 16 residues. The J segment lost 6 bases and the V segment lost 6 bases, leaving 15 bases of the junction unmatched. Germline CDR1 SNHLY, CDR2 FYNNEI. The CDR3 loop reads CASSEMGGRVRGEQYF. CDR3 DNA sequence: TGTGCCAGCAGCGAGATGGGCGGGAGGGTTCGAGGCGAGCAGTACTTC.

The chain uses TRBV10-2 and TRBJ2-3; D possibly corresponds to TRBD1 (6 bases). Germline lookup yields CDR1 WSHSY and CDR2 SAAADI. V was cut by 4 bases and J by 4 bases, with 15 bases left in between. The CDR3 has 15 amino acids. CDR3 DNA: TGCGCCAGCAGTGGTGTTACACACAGGGCAGATACGCAGTATTTT. This codes for CASSGVTHRADTQYF.

The chain joins TRBV19 to TRBJ2-1, with 11 positions matching TRBD1. Germline V gives CDR1 LNHDA, CDR2 SQIVND (reference sequence). J lost 7 bases, V lost 6 bases, and 5 bases had no gene match. The CDR3 contains 14 residues. The CDR3: CASRRDRGENEQFF. CDR3 nucleotide sequence: TGTGCCAGTAGGCGGGACAGGGGGGAAAATGAGCAGTTCTTC.

V is TRBV5-6 and J is TRBJ2-3; no clear D. There are 11 residues in the CDR3. Looked up from germline, CDR1 is SGHDT and CDR2 is YYEEEE. V gave up 1 base and J gave up 5 bases, with 2 bases separating them. CDR3 in DNA: TGTGCCAGCAGCTTGAAAGATACGCAGTATTTT. This gives the protein CASSLKDTQYF.

This clone has a handful of counts. The V call is TRBV5-1, the J call TRBJ2-7, with D perhaps TRBD1 or TRBD2 (5 bases each). Looked up from germline, CDR1 is SGHRS and CDR2 is YFSETQ. V was shortened by 8 bases and J by 0 bases, with 12 bases between the two germline ends. The CDR3 sequence is 13 residues long. CDR3 residues: CASQLGTSYEQYF. For the CDR3, the DNA is TGCGCCAGTCAGCTAGGGACCTCCTACGAGCAGTACTTC.

The chain employs TRBV19 and TRBJ1-1; 12 nucleotides align to TRBD1. This CDR3 is 15 amino acids long. J gave up 5 bases and V 7 bases, and 8 bases lay outside the gene matches. Germline assignment: CDR1 LNHDA and CDR2 SQIVND (reference sequence). The CDR3 nucleotides read TGTGCCAGTACCCGGGCGGGACAGGGGGCGACTGAAGCTTTCTTT. Its protein is CASTRAGQGATEAFF.